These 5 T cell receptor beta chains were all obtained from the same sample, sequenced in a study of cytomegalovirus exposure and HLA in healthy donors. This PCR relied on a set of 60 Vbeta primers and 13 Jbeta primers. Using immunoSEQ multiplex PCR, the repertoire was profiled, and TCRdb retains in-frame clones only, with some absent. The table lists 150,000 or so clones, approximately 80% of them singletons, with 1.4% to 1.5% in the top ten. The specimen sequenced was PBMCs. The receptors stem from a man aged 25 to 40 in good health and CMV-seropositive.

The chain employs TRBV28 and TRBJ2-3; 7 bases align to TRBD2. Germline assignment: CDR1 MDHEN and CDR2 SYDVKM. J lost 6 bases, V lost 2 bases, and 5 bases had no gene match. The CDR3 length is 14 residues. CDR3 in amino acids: CASSLAGVRDTQYF. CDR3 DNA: TGTGCCAGCAGTTTAGCGGGAGTGAGGGATACGCAGTATTTT.

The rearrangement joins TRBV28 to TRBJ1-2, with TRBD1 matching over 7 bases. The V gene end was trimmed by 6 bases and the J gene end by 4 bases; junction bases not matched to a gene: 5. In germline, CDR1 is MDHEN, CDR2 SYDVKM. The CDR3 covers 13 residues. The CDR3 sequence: CASSQGQSYGYTF. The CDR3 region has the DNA TGTGCCAGCAGCCAGGGACAGTCCTATGGCTACACCTTC.

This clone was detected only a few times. CDR3 in amino acids: CASSYSFIRGGYEQYF. CDR3 DNA sequence: TGTGCCAGCAGTTACTCGTTTATCAGAGGGGGCTACGAGCAGTACTTC. The gene calls are TRBV6-5 and TRBJ2-7; D may be TRBD1 (6 bases). The CDR3 has 16 amino acids. Per germline, CDR1 MNHEY and CDR2 SVGAGI. With 0 bases removed from V and 3 bases from J, the gap between germline ends came to 15 bases.

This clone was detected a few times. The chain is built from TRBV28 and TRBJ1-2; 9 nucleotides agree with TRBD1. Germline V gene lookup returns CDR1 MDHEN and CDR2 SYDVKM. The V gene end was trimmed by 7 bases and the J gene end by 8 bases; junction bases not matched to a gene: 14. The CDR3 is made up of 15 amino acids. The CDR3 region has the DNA TGTGCCAGCACCCTCCGGGACAGGGTAGTGGGAGGCTACACCTTC. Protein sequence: CASTLRDRVVGGYTF.

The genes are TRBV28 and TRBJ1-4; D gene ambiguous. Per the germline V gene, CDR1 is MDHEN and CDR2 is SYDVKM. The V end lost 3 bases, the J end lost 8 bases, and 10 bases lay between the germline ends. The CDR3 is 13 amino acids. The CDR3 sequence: CASSLVRREKLFF. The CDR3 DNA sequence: TGTGCCAGCAGTTTGGTCCGGCGGGAAAAACTGTTTTTT.